These T cell receptor beta chains were read from a single sample in a study of CD8 T cells in Susac syndrome. TCRdb re-called the immunoSEQ multiplex PCR reads through MiXCR, storing one row per CDR3 protein. Of about 280,000 distinct CDR3 sequences in the sample, 85% were seen once. Sequenced sample: CD8+ T cells from PBMCs. These receptor sequences come from a human donor with multiple sclerosis. Both conserved end residues are part of each CDR3. A D gene is named only where the DNA matches it firmly. The size of a clone is reported for some rows only, either as once, few or many, or as a class for expanded clones.

TRBV30,15,.,TRBJ1-5,.,CAWSTQRKGDQPQHF,TGTGCCTGGAGTACCCAGAGGAAAGGCGATCAGCCCCAGCATTTT
TRBV2,14,.,TRBJ1-2,.,CASSEQQGTYGYTF,TGTGCCAGCAGCGAACAACAGGGAACCTATGGCTACACCTTC
TRBV4-1,18,.,TRBJ2-3,.,CASSQDSSSFYVPDTQYF,TGCGCCAGCAGCCAAGATTCCTCTAGCTTTTACGTCCCAGATACGCAGTATTTT
TRBV6-5,16,TRBD2,TRBJ2-7,.,CASSYAEREGRYEQYF,TGTGCCAGCAGTTACGCAGAGCGGGAGGGCCGCTACGAGCAGTACTTC
TRBV24-1,16,TRBD2,TRBJ2-1,.,CATSPRAGGRANEQFF,TGTGCCACCAGCCCGCGTGCAGGAGGGAGGGCCAATGAGCAGTTCTTC
TRBV30,13,.,TRBJ2-6,.,CAWMSYGANVLTF,TGTGCCTGGATGAGTTATGGGGCCAACGTCCTGACTTTC
TRBV24-1,12,.,TRBJ2-1,.,CATSDYGSSKFF,TGTGCCACCAGTGATTATGGTAGTTCGAAGTTCTTC
TRBV20-1,13,TRBD2,TRBJ2-7,.,CSARERGRVEQYF,TGCAGTGCTCGCGAGCGGGGTCGAGTAGAGCAGTACTTC
TRBV2,16,.,TRBJ1-6,.,CASSEAPGRHNSPLHF,TGTGCCAGCAGTGAAGCTCCGGGACGGCATAATTCACCCCTCCACTTT
TRBV9,15,.,TRBJ2-2,.,CASSPYRDGTGELFF,TGTGCCAGCAGCCCCTACAGGGACGGCACCGGGGAGCTGTTTTTT
TRBV6-1,13,.,TRBJ2-5,.,CASRSGRWETQYF,TGTGCCAGCAGGTCAGGACGGTGGGAGACCCAGTACTTC
TRBV27,15,TRBD2,TRBJ2-5,.,CASSTYGTSEETQYF,TGTGCCAGCAGTACCTACGGGACTAGCGAGGAGACCCAGTACTTC
TRBV27,13,TRBD1,TRBJ2-2,.,CATGQGGTGELFF,TGTGCCACGGGACAGGGAGGCACCGGGGAGCTGTTTTTT
TRBV25-1,15,TRBD1,TRBJ1-4,.,CASSERQGHNEKLFF,TGTGCCAGCAGCGAGAGACAGGGGCATAATGAAAAACTGTTTTTT
TRBV7-6,16,.,TRBJ2-7,.,CASSTTAADPPYEQYF,TGTGCCAGCAGCACTACCGCCGCAGATCCTCCCTACGAGCAGTACTTC
TRBV6-5,15,.,TRBJ2-2,.,CASLGGSGNTGELFF,TGTGCCAGCCTCGGGGGTAGCGGGAACACCGGGGAGCTGTTTTTT
TRBV7-9,15,.,TRBJ2-3,.,CASSRTFGDTDTQYF,TGTGCCAGCAGCCGGACATTTGGAGACACAGATACGCAGTATTTT
TRBV11-2,14,TRBD2,TRBJ2-7,.,CASSLPREAFEQYF,TGTGCCAGCAGCTTGCCGCGGGAGGCATTCGAGCAGTACTTC
TRBV4-1,13,.,TRBJ2-7,.,CASSQTSSYEQYF,TGCGCCAGCAGCCAAACTAGCTCCTACGAGCAGTACTTC
TRBV19,13,.,TRBJ1-1,.,CASSRATYTEAFF,TGTGCCAGTAGTAGGGCAACTTACACTGAAGCTTTCTTT
TRBV20-1,21,TRBD2,TRBJ2-1,.,CSAKVVERELSFASSYNEQFF,TGCAGTGCTAAGGTTGTGGAGCGGGAGTTGTCCTTTGCGAGCTCCTACAATGAGCAGTTCTTC
TRBV6-6,15,.,TRBJ2-1,once,CASSPRSRGHGEQFF,TGTGCCAGCAGCCCCCGCTCCCGGGGGCACGGTGAGCAGTTCTTC
TRBV19,13,.,TRBJ2-1,.,CASSIRGGNEQFF,TGTGCCAGTAGTATTCGGGGCGGGAATGAGCAGTTCTTC
TRBV5-1,14,.,TRBJ2-3,.,CASRSGNSTDTQYF,TGCGCCAGCAGGTCAGGGAATAGCACAGATACGCAGTATTTT
TRBV4-1,13,.,TRBJ2-7,.,CASSRSRYDEQYF,TGCGCCAGCAGCCGCTCTAGGTACGACGAGCAGTACTTC
TRBV7-6,14,.,TRBJ2-7,.,CASSSEGGSYEQYF,TGTGCCAGCAGCTCCGAGGGGGGGTCCTACGAGCAGTACTTC
TRBV3-1,13,.,TRBJ1-1,few,CASSLGSGTEAFF,TGTGCCAGCAGCCTGGGATCAGGCACTGAAGCTTTCTTT
TRBV7-8,15,.,TRBJ1-5,.,CASSLAEGEDQPQHF,TGTGCCAGCAGCTTAGCCGAAGGGGAAGATCAGCCCCAGCATTTT
TRBV19,14,.,TRBJ1-5,.,CASSMRDFNQPQHF,TGTGCCAGTAGTATGCGGGACTTCAATCAGCCCCAGCATTTT
TRBV12-3/TRBV12-4,14,TRBD2,TRBJ2-5,.,CASTPRGGGETQYF,TGTGCCAGCACTCCCCGCGGGGGAGGGGAGACCCAGTACTTC
TRBV9,15,.,TRBJ2-5,.,CASSVDGRGRETQYF,TGTGCCAGCAGCGTAGACGGGAGGGGGCGGGAGACCCAGTACTTC
TRBV28,16,TRBD1,TRBJ2-6,.,CASLGQRRSGANVLTF,TGTGCCAGCTTGGGACAGCGCCGCTCTGGGGCCAACGTCCTGACTTTC
TRBV9,15,TRBD2,TRBJ2-7,.,CASSVSGAGAYEQYF,TGTGCCAGCAGCGTATCCGGAGCGGGAGCCTACGAGCAGTACTTC
TRBV10-3,12,.,TRBJ1-5,.,CAISESSQPQHF,TGTGCCATCAGTGAGTCTTCTCAGCCCCAGCATTTT
TRBV27,17,TRBD1,TRBJ2-7,.,CASSLSGGWDRAYEQYF,TGTGCCAGCAGTTTATCGGGGGGGTGGGACAGGGCCTACGAGCAGTACTTC
TRBV9,17,.,TRBJ1-3,once,CASRVVGSPSGQNTIYF,TGTGCCAGCAGAGTAGTGGGCTCTCCCTCAGGGCAAAACACCATATATTTT
TRBV9,13,.,TRBJ2-5,.,CASSLMDWETQYF,TGTGCCAGCAGCCTCATGGACTGGGAGACCCAGTACTTC
TRBV30,13,.,TRBJ1-2,.,CAWSPGDGSGYTF,TGTGCCTGGAGCCCCGGGGACGGGTCGGGCTACACCTTC
TRBV27,14,TRBD2,TRBJ2-7,.,CASSGVAGDYEQYF,TGTGCCAGCAGTGGAGTCGCGGGAGACTACGAGCAGTACTTC
TRBV29-1,13,.,TRBJ2-2,.,CSVEGQGTGELFF,TGCAGCGTTGAGGGCCAGGGGACCGGGGAGCTGTTTTTT
TRBV27,14,.,TRBJ1-4,.,CASSLWGANEKLFF,TGTGCCAGCAGTTTATGGGGGGCTAATGAAAAACTGTTTTTT
TRBV9,17,TRBD2,TRBJ2-5,.,CASSDRLAGGPGETQYF,TGTGCCAGCAGCGATCGACTAGCGGGAGGGCCGGGGGAGACCCAGTACTTC
TRBV9,14,.,TRBJ2-1,.,CASSVGPGPDEQFF,TGTGCCAGCAGCGTAGGCCCGGGCCCGGATGAGCAGTTCTTC
TRBV10-3,14,.,TRBJ2-7,.,CAISDIRTFYEQYF,TGTGCCATCAGTGATATTCGGACATTCTACGAGCAGTACTTC
TRBV6-2/TRBV6-3,12,.,TRBJ2-1,.,CASSYRYNEQFF,TGTGCCAGCAGTTACCGCTACAATGAGCAGTTCTTC
TRBV14,17,.,TRBJ2-3,.,CASSQPQHRRGADTQYF,TGTGCCAGCAGCCAACCTCAACACAGGAGGGGGGCAGATACGCAGTATTTT
TRBV7-9,14,.,TRBJ1-2,.,CASSPGQGAGGYTF,TGTGCCAGCAGTCCCGGACAAGGGGCAGGTGGCTACACCTTC
TRBV25-1,11,.,TRBJ2-3,.,CASRQGNTQYF,TGTGCCAGCAGGCAGGGGAATACGCAGTATTTT
TRBV27,13,.,TRBJ2-1,.,CASSLGNYNEQFF,TGTGCCAGCAGTCTAGGGAATTACAATGAGCAGTTCTTC
TRBV19,16,.,TRBJ2-4,.,CASSIGDFSLGDIQYF,TGTGCCAGTAGTATAGGGGACTTTTCCCTCGGGGACATTCAGTACTTC
TRBV9,16,TRBD2,TRBJ2-7,.,CASSPHMSGASYEQYF,TGTGCCAGCAGCCCCCATATGAGCGGGGCCTCCTACGAGCAGTACTTC
TRBV9,14,.,TRBJ2-1,.,CASSVRDYGDEQFF,TGTGCCAGCAGCGTCCGAGACTACGGGGATGAGCAGTTCTTC
TRBV9,18,TRBD2,TRBJ2-3,once,CASSLPGTSGGYTDTQYF,TGTGCCAGCAGCCTACCAGGGACTAGCGGGGGGTACACAGATACGCAGTATTTT